This T cell receptor beta chain was retrieved from a study of blood T cells in healthy people across ages. Study observations and caveats: PBMCs went unsorted, and a conclusive naive versus antigen-experienced comparison was therefore prevented. Age showed a roughly linear inverse relationship with TCR beta diversity per million T cells.

Regarding this clonotype: The target antigen is unknown. This may be a read error, as it is one base from a much larger clone.

The V and J ends lost 7 bases and 7 bases, in that order; junction bases with no gene match: 19. The length of the CDR3 is 15 residues. CDR1 is SQVTM, CDR2 ANQGSEA, per germline. They isolated at least 7 million PBMCs from each sample. With a J-beta primer mix and a sample-barcoded 5' primer, a second PCR ran roughly 6 to 12 cycles. TCRdb redid the calling of the 5' RACE reads with MiXCR, one entry per CDR3 protein. The profile shows roughly 1,500,000 distinct CDR3 sequences, around 36% of them singletons. This chain links TRBV29-1 with TRBJ2-7, with TRBD2 identical over 7 bases. Sequencing was done on a sample of blood. This clonotype was sampled from a woman under 40 in good health. DNA for the CDR3: TGCAGCGCCCGAGGACGAGCGGGATCATCGAGAGAGCAGTACTTC. Protein sequence: CSARGRAGSSREQYF.